This T cell receptor (beta chain) is drawn from a study of blood T cell repertoires in COVID-19. Authors' analysis steps: The assay estimated nucleated cells by amplifying reference gene primers. Repertoires were generated with immunoSEQ multiplex PCR, while TCRdb's copy carries only in-frame clones and drops some. V and J calls plus clone size are reproduced from that table; the DNA served to infer D and trimming. The table lists around 310,000 clones, 80% to 90% of them singletons. The study counted Cohort 3 donors as recovered given two negative PCRs, clearance, or symptom resolution. CDR3 size: 14 residues. V lost 3 bases to trimming and J lost 3 bases; unmatched junction nucleotides: 0. Germline assignment: CDR1 SNHLY and CDR2 FYNNEI.

The chain links TRBV2 to TRBJ2-3; 10 bases match TRBD1. This receptor was obtained from a man aged 30-40 years who had recovered from COVID-19. The sequenced sample consisted of PBMCs or T cells enriched from blood (not recorded which). The CDR3 sequence is CASSEGQGTDTQYF. CDR3 DNA sequence: TGTGCCAGCAGTGAGGGACAGGGGACAGATACGCAGTATTTT.